This T cell receptor (beta chain) was captured in a study of control samples from healthy donors and cancer patients. The table lists this clone with a count of one. Repertoires were generated with immunoSEQ multiplex PCR, while TCRdb's copy carries only in-frame clones and drops some. The sample has approximately 190,000 clones; approximately 90% are singletons. Germline V gives CDR1 SGHTA, CDR2 FQGTGA. Between the trimmed V and J ends, which lost 4 bases and 4 bases, there was a span of 11 bases. The CDR3 covers 13 residues. Sequenced: blood. This sequence originates from a man younger than 45 in good health. This sequence joins TRBV7-3 and TRBJ2-7; D may be TRBD1 (5 bases). CDR3 nucleotide sequence: TGTGCCAGCAGCTCAATGGCAGGGTACGAGCAGTACTTC. It yields the protein CASSSMAGYEQYF.